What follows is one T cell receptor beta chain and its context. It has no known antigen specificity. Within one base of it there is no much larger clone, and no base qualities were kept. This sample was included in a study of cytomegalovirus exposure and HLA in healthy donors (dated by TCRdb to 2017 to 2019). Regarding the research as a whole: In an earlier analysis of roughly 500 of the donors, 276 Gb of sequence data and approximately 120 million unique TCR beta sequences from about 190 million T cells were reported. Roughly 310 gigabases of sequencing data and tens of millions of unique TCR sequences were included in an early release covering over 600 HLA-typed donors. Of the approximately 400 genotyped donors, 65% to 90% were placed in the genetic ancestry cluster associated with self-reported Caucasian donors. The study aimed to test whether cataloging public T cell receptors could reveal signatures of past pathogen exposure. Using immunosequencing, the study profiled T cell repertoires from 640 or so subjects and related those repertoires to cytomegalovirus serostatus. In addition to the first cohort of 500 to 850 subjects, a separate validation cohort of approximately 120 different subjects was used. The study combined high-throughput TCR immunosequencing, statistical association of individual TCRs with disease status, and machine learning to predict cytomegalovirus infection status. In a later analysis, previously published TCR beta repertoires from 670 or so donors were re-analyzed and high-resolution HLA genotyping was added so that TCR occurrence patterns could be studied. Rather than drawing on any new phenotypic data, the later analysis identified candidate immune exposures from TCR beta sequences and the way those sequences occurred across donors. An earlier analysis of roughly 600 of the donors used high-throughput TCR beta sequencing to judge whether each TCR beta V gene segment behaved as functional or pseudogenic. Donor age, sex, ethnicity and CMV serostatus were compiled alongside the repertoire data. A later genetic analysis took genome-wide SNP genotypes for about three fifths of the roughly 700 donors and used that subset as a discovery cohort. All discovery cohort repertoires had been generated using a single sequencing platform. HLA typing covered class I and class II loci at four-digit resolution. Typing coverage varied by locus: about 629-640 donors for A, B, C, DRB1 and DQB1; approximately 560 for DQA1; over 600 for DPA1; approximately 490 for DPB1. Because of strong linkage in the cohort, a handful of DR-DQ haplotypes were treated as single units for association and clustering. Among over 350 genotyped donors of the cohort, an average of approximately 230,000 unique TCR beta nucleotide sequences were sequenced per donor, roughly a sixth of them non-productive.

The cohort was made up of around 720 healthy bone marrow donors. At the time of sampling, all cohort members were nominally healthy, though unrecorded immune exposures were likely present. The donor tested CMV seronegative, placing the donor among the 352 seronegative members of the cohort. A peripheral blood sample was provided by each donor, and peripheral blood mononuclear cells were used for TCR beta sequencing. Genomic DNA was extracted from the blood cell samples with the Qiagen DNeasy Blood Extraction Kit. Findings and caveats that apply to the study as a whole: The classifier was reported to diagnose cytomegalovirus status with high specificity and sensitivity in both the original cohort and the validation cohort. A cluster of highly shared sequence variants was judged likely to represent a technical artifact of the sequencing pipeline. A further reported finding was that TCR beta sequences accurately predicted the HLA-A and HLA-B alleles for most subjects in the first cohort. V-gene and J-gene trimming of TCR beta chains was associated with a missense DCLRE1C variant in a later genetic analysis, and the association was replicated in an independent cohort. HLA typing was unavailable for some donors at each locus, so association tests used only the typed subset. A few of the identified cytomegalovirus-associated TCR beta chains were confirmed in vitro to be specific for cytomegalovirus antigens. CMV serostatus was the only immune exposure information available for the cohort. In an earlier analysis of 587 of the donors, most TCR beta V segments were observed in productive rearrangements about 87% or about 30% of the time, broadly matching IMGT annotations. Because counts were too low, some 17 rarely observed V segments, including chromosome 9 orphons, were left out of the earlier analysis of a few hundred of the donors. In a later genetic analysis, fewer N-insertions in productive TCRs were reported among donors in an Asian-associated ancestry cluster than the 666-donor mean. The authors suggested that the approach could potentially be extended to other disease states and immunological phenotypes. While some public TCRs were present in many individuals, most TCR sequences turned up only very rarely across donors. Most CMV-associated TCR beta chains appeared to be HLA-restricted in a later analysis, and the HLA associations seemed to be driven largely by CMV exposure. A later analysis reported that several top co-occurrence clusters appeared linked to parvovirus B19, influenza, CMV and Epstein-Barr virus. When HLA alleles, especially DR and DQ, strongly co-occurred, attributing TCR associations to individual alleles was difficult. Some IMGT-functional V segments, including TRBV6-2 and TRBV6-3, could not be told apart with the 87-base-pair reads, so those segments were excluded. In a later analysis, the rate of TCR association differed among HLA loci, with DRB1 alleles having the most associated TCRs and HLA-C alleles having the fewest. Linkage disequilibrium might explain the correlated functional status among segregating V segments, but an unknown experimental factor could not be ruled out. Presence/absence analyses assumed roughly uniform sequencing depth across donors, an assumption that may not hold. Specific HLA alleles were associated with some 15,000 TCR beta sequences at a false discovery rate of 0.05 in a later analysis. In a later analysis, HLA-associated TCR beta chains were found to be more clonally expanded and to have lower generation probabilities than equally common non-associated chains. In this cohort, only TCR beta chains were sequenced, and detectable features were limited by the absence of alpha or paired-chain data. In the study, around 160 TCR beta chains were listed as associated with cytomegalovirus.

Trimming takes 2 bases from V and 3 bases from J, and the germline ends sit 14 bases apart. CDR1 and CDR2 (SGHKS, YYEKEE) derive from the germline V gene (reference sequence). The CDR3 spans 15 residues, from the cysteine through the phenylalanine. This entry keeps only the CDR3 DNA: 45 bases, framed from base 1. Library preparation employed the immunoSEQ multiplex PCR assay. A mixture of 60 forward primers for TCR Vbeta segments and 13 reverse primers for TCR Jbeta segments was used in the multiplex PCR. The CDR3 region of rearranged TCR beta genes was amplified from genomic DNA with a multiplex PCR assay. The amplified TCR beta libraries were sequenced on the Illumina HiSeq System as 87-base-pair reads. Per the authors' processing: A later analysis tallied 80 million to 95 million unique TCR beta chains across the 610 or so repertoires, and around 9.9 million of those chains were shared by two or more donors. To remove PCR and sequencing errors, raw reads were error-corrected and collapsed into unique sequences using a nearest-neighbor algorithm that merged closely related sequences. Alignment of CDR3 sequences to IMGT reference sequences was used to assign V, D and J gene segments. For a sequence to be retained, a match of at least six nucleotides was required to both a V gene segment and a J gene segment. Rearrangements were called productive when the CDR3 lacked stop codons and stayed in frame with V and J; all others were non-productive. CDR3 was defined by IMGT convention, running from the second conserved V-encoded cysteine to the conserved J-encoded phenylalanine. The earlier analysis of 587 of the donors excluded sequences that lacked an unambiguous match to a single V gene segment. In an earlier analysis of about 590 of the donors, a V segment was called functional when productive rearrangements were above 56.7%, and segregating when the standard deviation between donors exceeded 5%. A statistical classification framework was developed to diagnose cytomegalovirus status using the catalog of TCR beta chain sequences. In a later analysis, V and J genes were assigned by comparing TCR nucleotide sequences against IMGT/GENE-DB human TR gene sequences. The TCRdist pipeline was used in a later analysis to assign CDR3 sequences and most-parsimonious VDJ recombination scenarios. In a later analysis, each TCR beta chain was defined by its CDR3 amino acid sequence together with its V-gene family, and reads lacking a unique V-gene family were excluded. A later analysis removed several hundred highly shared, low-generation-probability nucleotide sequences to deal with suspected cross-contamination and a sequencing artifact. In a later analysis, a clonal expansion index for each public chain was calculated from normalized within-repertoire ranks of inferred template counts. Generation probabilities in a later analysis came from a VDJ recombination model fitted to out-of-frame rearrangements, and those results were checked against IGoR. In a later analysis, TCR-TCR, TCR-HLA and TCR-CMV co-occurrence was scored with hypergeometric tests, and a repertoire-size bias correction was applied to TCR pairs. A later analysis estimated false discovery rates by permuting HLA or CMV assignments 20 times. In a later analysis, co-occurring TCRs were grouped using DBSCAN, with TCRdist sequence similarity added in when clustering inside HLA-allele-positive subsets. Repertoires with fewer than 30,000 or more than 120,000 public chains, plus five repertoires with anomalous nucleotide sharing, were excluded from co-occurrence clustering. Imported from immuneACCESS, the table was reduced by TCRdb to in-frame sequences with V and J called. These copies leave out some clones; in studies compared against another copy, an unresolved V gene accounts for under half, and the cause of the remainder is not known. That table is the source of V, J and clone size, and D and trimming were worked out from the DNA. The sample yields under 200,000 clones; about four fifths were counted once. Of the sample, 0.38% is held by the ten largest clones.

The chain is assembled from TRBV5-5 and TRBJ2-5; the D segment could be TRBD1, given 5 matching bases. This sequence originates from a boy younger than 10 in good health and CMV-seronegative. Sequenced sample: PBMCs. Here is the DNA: TGTGCCAGCAGCTTCATTCAGGGTACAGAAGAGACCCAGTACTTC. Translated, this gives CASSFIQGTEETQYF.